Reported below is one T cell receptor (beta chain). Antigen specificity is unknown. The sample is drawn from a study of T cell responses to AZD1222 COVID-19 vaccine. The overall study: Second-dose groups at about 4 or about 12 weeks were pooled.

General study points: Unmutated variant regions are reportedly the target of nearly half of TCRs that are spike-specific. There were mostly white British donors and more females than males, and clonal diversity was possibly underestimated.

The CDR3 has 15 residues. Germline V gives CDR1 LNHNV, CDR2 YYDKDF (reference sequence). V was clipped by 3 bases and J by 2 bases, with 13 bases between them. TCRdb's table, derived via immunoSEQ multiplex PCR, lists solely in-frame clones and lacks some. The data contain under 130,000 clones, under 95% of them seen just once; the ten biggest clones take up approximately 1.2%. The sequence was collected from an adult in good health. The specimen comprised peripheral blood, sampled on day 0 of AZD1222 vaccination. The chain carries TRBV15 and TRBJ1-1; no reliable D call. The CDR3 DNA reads TGTGCCACCAGCAGGGCCTACATGCTAAACACTGAAGCTTTCTTT. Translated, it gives CATSRAYMLNTEAFF. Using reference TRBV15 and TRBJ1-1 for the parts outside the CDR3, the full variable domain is DAMVIQNPRYQVTQFGKPVTLSCSQTLNHNVMYWYQQKSSQAPKLLFHYYDKDFNNEADTPDNFQSRRPNTSFCFLDIRSPGLGDTAMYLCATSRAYMLNTEAFFGQGTRLTVV.